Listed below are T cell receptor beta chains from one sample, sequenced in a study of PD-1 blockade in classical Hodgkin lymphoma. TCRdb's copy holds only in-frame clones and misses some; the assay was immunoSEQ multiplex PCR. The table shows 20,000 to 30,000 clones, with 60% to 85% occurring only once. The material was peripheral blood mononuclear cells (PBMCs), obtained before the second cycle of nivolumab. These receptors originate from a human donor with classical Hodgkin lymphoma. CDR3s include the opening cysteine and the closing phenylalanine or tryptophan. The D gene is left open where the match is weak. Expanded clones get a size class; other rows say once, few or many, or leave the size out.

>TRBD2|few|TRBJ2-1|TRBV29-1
CSVDTGTIYNEQFF
TGCAGCGTCGATACCGGGACTATATACAATGAGCAGTTCTTC
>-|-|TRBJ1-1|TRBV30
CAWGQWENTEAFF
TGTGCCTGGGGACAGTGGGAGAACACTGAAGCTTTCTTT
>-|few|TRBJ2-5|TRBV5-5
CASSYLGRGEETQYF
TGTGCCAGCAGCTACCTCGGGAGAGGGGAGGAGACCCAGTACTTC
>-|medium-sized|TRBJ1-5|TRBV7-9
CATGPGNQPQHF
TGTGCCACGGGGCCTGGCAATCAGCCCCAGCATTTT
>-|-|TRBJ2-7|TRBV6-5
CASRRDNSYEQYF
TGTGCCAGCAGAAGGGACAACTCCTACGAGCAGTACTTC
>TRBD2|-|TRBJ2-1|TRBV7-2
CASTYGLAANEQFF
TGTGCCAGCACCTATGGACTAGCGGCCAATGAGCAGTTCTTC
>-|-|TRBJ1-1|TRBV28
CASGLRLGGGTEAFF
TGTGCCAGCGGTCTCAGGCTCGGGGGGGGCACTGAAGCTTTCTTT
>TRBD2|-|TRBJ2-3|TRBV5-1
CASSLGGGPGTDTQYF
TGCGCCAGCAGCCTTGGCGGGGGGCCTGGGACAGATACGCAGTATTTT
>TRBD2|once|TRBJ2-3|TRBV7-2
CASSLGGLGADTQYF
TGTGCCAGCAGCTTAGGTGGACTAGGGGCCGATACGCAGTATTTT
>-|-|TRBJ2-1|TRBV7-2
CASSFLPPHSSYNEQFF
TGTGCCAGCAGCTTCCTCCCCCCGCATAGCTCCTACAATGAGCAGTTCTTC
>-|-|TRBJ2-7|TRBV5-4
CASSQSPLAYEQYF
TGTGCCAGCAGCCAATCACCTTTGGCCTACGAGCAGTACTTC
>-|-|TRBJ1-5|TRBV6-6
CASSTDSYQPQHF
TGTGCCAGCAGTACGGACAGCTATCAGCCCCAGCATTTT
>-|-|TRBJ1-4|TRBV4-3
CASSPGWEAEKLFF
TGCGCCAGCAGCCCCGGTTGGGAGGCTGAAAAACTGTTTTTT
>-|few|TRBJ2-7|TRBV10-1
CASSPAGTYEQYF
TGCGCCAGCAGCCCTGCTGGCACCTACGAGCAGTACTTC
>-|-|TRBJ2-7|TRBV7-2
CASSLARIYEQYF
TGTGCCAGCAGCTTAGCCCGGATCTACGAGCAGTACTTC
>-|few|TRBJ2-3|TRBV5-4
CASSSTVADTQYF
TGTGCCAGCAGCTCGACTGTAGCGGATACGCAGTATTTT
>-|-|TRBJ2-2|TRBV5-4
CASSLAPGGLFPGTGELFF
TGTGCCAGCAGCTTGGCCCCCGGAGGTCTATTCCCTGGGACCGGGGAGCTGTTTTTT
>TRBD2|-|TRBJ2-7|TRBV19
CATETGLAFVYEQYF
TGTGCCACCGAGACGGGACTAGCTTTTGTCTACGAGCAGTACTTC
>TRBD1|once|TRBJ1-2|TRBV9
CASSTLTGGGGYTF
TGTGCCAGCAGCACATTGACAGGGGGCGGTGGCTACACCTTC
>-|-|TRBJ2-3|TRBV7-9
CASSYSGLSTDTQYF
TGTGCCAGCAGTTATTCGGGCTTGAGCACAGATACGCAGTATTTT
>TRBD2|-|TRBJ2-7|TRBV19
CARIPPRTSGSLNEQYF
TGTGCCAGAATACCCCCGCGGACTAGCGGGAGTCTGAACGAGCAGTACTTC
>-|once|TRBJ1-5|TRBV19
CASSISLPRQPQHF
TGTGCCAGTAGTATAAGTCTCCCAAGGCAGCCCCAGCATTTT
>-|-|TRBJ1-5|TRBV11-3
CASSSTGSGNQPQHF
TGTGCCAGCAGCTCTACGGGTTCGGGCAATCAGCCCCAGCATTTT
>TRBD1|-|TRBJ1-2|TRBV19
CASGGTGGAHGGYTF
TGTGCCAGTGGAGGGACAGGGGGCGCCCATGGTGGCTACACCTTC
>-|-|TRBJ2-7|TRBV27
CASSQGLGVAGSSYEQYF
TGTGCCAGCAGTCAGGGGCTTGGGGTAGCGGGTTCCTCCTACGAGCAGTACTTC
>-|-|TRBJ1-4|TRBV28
CASSRKLNEKLFF
TGTGCCAGCAGCAGAAAACTTAATGAAAAACTGTTTTTT
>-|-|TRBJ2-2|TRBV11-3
CASSSDDKYTGELFF
TGTGCCAGCAGCTCGGATGACAAGTACACCGGGGAGCTGTTTTTT
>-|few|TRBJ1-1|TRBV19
CASSILGRDFTEAFF
TGTGCCAGTAGTATTTTGGGCAGAGACTTCACTGAAGCTTTCTTT
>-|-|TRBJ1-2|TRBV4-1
CASSPTGTLYGYTF
TGCGCCAGCAGCCCTACCGGGACACTCTATGGCTACACCTTC
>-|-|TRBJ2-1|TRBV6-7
CASSQAVNEQFF
TGTGCCAGCAGCCAGGCCGTAAATGAGCAGTTCTTC
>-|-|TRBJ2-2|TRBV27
CATSGTYPNTGELFF
TGTGCCACGTCCGGGACTTACCCGAACACCGGGGAGCTGTTTTTT
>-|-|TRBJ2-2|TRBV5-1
CASRMPKLAGELFF
TGCGCCAGCAGGATGCCCAAGTTGGCCGGGGAGCTGTTTTTT
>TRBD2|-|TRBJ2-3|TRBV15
CATSGGGLSANTDTQYF
TGTGCCACCAGCGGCGGGGGACTATCAGCGAACACAGATACGCAGTATTTT
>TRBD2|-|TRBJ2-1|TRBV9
CASSPGLAAYNEQFF
TGTGCCAGCAGCCCGGGACTAGCGGCATACAATGAGCAGTTCTTC
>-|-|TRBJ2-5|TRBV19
CASRFGTGETQYF
TGTGCCAGTAGGTTTGGGACTGGGGAGACCCAGTACTTC
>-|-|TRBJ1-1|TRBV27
CASSLWAMNTEAFF
TGTGCCAGCAGTTTATGGGCCATGAACACTGAAGCTTTCTTT
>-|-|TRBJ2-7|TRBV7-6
CASSLRDKYYEQYF
TGTGCCAGCAGTCTCCGGGACAAATACTACGAGCAGTACTTC
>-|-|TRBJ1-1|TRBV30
CACTRDIENTEAFF
TGTGCCTGTACCCGGGACATAGAGAACACTGAAGCTTTCTTT
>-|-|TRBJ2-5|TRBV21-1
CASSKGQTQYF
TGTGCCAGCAGCAAAGGACAGACCCAGTACTTC
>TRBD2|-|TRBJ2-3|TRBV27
CASSLWLAGGTQYF
TGTGCCAGCAGTTTGTGGCTAGCGGGGGGTACGCAGTATTTT
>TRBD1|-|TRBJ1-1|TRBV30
CAWSRTGDTEAFF
TGTGCCTGGAGTCGTACAGGGGACACTGAAGCTTTCTTT
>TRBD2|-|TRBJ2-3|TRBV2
CASSERGLAGGDTQYF
TGTGCCAGCAGTGAAAGGGGACTAGCGGGAGGAGATACGCAGTATTTT
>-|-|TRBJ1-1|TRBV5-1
CASSQVGLGMNTEAFF
TGCGCCAGCAGTCAAGTCGGGCTTGGCATGAACACTGAAGCTTTCTTT
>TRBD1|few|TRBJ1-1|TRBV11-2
CASSFPGTVTEAFF
TGTGCCAGCAGCTTTCCCGGGACAGTCACTGAAGCTTTCTTT
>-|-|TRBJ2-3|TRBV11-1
CASSFASTDTQYF
TGTGCCAGCAGCTTTGCTAGTACAGATACGCAGTATTTT